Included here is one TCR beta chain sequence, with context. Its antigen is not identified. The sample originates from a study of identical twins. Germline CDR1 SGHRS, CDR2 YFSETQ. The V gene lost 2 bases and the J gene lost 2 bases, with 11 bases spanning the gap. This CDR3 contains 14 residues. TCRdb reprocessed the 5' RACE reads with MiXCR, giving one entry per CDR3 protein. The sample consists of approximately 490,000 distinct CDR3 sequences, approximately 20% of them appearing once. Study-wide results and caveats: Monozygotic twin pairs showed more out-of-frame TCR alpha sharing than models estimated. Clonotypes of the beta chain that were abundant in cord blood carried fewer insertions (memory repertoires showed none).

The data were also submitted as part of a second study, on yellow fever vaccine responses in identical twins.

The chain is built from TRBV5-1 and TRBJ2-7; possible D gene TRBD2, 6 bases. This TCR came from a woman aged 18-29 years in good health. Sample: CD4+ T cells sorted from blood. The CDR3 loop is CASSFSGEPYEQYF. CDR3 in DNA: TGCGCCAGCAGCTTTTCGGGGGAGCCCTACGAGCAGTACTTC.